This T cell receptor (beta chain) was found in a study of T-cell reconstitution after alpha-beta-depleted transplantation in children. The germline V gene encodes CDR1 DFQATT and CDR2 SNEGSKA (reference sequence). The CDR3 totals 16 residues. V was pared by 1 base and J by 0 bases, with 13 bases between. This clonotype was seen only a few times. TCRbeta library construction was performed incorporating unique molecular identifiers. TCRdb reprocessed the PCR reads with MiXCR, giving one entry per CDR3 protein. The sample lists some 340,000 distinct CDR3 sequences, 10% occurring once. This clonotype originated in a human donor who donated a stem cell graft to a child with acute lymphoblastic leukemia. The chain uses TRBV20-1 and TRBJ2-1, with a weak D call TRBD2 (6 bases). The specimen was PBMCs from the stem cell graft donor, collected from the stem cell graft. The CDR3 nucleotides read TGCAGTGCTAGAGCGAGCCCCGGGAGCTCCTACAATGAGCAGTTCTTC. It translates to CSARASPGSSYNEQFF.